This is a list of T cell receptor beta chains from one sample in a study of blood T cell repertoires in COVID-19. Clones were read by immunoSEQ multiplex PCR, and TCRdb kept only the in-frame ones, dropping some. Of about 230,000 clones in the sample, approximately 81% were seen once. The specimen was peripheral blood. The receptors stem from a woman older than 75 with acute or convalescent COVID-19. Both conserved end residues are part of each CDR3. A D gene is named only where the DNA matches it firmly. Clone size is given for some rows only: seen once, a few or many times, or a class if the clone is expanded.

clone_size | j_call | d_call | v_call | cdr3_aa | cdr3_nt
NA | TRBJ2-1 | NA | TRBV6-5 | CASSSVSGQQFF | TGTGCCAGCAGCTCCGTATCCGGTCAGCAGTTCTTC
NA | TRBJ2-5 | TRBD1 | TRBV7-9 | CASSTGGLETQYF | TGTGCCAGCAGCACAGGGGGCTTGGAGACCCAGTACTTC
NA | TRBJ2-2 | TRBD2 | TRBV10-1 | CASKFVGASGSLIETGELFF | TGCGCCAGCAAATTTGTAGGGGCTAGCGGGAGTTTAATTGAGACCGGGGAGCTGTTTTTT
NA | TRBJ1-2 | NA | TRBV5-1 | CASSLGGRNYGYTF | TGCGCCAGCAGCTTGGGGGGGCGAAACTATGGCTACACCTTC
few | TRBJ1-2 | TRBD1 | TRBV12-5 | CASGLARGQGFYGYTF | TGTGCTAGTGGTTTGGCCCGGGGACAGGGCTTCTATGGCTACACCTTC
NA | TRBJ2-5 | NA | TRBV7-2 | CASSLVGGRSVQTQYF | TGTGCCAGCAGCTTAGTAGGGGGAAGGAGCGTGCAGACCCAGTACTTC
NA | TRBJ2-7 | NA | TRBV9 | CASSVTDDGANNEQYF | TGTGCCAGCAGCGTCACCGACGATGGAGCCAATAACGAGCAGTACTTC
once | TRBJ1-1 | TRBD1 | TRBV5-1 | CASNRDLGTGGTEAFF | TGCGCCAGCAACAGAGACTTAGGGACAGGCGGTACTGAAGCTTTCTTT
NA | TRBJ1-5 | TRBD1 | TRBV6-5 | CASRIQGDQPQHF | TGTGCCAGCAGAATACAGGGGGATCAGCCCCAGCATTTT
NA | TRBJ1-2 | TRBD1 | TRBV24-1 | CATSEGQGIRYTF | TGTGCCACCAGTGAGGGACAGGGAATACGGTACACCTTC
once | TRBJ2-3 | NA | TRBV7-8 | CAGGSEARGDTQYF | TGTGCCGGGGGGAGCGAGGCCAGAGGGGATACGCAGTATTTT
NA | TRBJ1-3 | TRBD1 | TRBV29-1 | CSVVTGGSAGNTIYF | TGCAGCGTCGTGACAGGGGGCTCAGCTGGAAACACCATATATTTT
few | TRBJ2-1 | NA | TRBV30 | CAWTRGRASNNEQFF | TGTGCCTGGACGAGGGGGAGGGCCTCTAACAATGAGCAGTTCTTC
NA | TRBJ1-1 | NA | TRBV5-4 | CASSLDPGQEAFF | TGTGCCAGCAGCTTGGACCCAGGGCAGGAAGCTTTCTTT
NA | TRBJ2-1 | NA | TRBV11-2 | CASSLGGHISDEQFF | TGTGCCAGCAGCTTAGGAGGACACATCTCCGATGAGCAGTTCTTC
NA | TRBJ1-2 | NA | TRBV3-1/TRBV3-2 | CASSQREAYTF | TGTGCCAGCAGCCAGAGGGAGGCCTACACCTTC
few | TRBJ1-2 | NA | TRBV3-1/TRBV3-2 | CASSQQGTLDGYTF | TGTGCCAGCAGCCAGCAGGGGACATTAGATGGCTACACCTTC
NA | TRBJ1-6 | TRBD1 | TRBV5-1 | CASSLFPPGQGNTPRAPLHF | TGCGCCAGCAGCTTGTTTCCACCGGGACAGGGGAATACTCCTCGGGCGCCCCTCCACTTT
NA | TRBJ2-2 | NA | TRBV9 | CASSAQTRNTGELFF | TGTGCCAGCAGCGCCCAGACTAGGAACACCGGGGAGCTGTTTTTT
NA | TRBJ1-4 | TRBD1 | TRBV19 | CASSIQGALVSELFF | TGTGCCAGTAGTATTCAGGGGGCTCTCGTTTCGGAACTGTTTTTT
NA | TRBJ1-3 | NA | TRBV7-9 | CASSLAHNSGNTIYF | TGTGCCAGCAGCTTAGCACATAACTCTGGAAACACCATATATTTT
NA | TRBJ1-5 | TRBD1 | TRBV6-5 | CATRSQGVNQPQHF | TGTGCCACCAGGTCACAGGGGGTCAATCAGCCCCAGCATTTT
NA | TRBJ2-7 | TRBD1 | TRBV3-1/TRBV3-2 | CASSAGQGKSYEQYF | TGTGCCAGCAGCGCCGGACAGGGCAAGTCCTACGAGCAGTACTTC
NA | TRBJ2-1 | TRBD2 | TRBV19 | CASSFVSGSRVNEQFF | TGTGCCAGTAGTTTCGTTAGCGGGAGCCGGGTCAATGAGCAGTTCTTC
NA | TRBJ2-7 | TRBD1 | TRBV5-1 | CASSQAGRGYEQYF | TGCGCCAGCAGCCAGGCGGGCAGGGGGTACGAGCAGTACTTC
once | TRBJ1-5 | TRBD1 | TRBV7-6 | CASSARDRGLDQPQHF | TGTGCCAGCAGCGCTCGGGACAGGGGGCTCGATCAGCCCCAGCATTTT
NA | TRBJ1-5 | TRBD1 | TRBV5-4 | CASSLQGSSQPQHF | TGTGCCAGCAGCCTACAGGGGTCTAGCCAGCCCCAGCATTTT
NA | TRBJ2-5 | NA | TRBV15 | CATSRAGNLETQYF | TGTGCCACCAGCAGAGCAGGAAACTTGGAGACCCAGTACTTC
NA | TRBJ1-1 | NA | TRBV27 | CASSLRQGLSNTEAFF | TGTGCCAGCAGTTTACGGCAGGGGCTTTCCAACACTGAAGCTTTCTTT
NA | TRBJ1-2 | NA | TRBV28 | CASRVSQEIANYGYTF | TGTGCCAGCAGGGTTTCACAGGAGATAGCTAACTATGGCTACACCTTC
NA | TRBJ1-1 | NA | TRBV3-1/TRBV3-2 | CASSRTSTNTEAFF | TGTGCCAGCAGCCGCACATCAACGAACACTGAAGCTTTCTTT
NA | TRBJ1-1 | TRBD1 | TRBV18 | CASSLGQGGTEAFF | TGTGCCAGCTCACTGGGACAGGGTGGAACTGAAGCTTTCTTT
NA | TRBJ2-7 | NA | TRBV6-5 | CASSYDRGSPYEQYF | TGTGCCAGCAGTTACGATCGGGGGAGCCCCTACGAGCAGTACTTC
NA | TRBJ1-2 | NA | TRBV6-5 | CASSSYGDYGYTF | TGTGCCAGCAGCTCCTACGGGGACTATGGCTACACCTTC
NA | TRBJ1-2 | NA | TRBV30 | CAWSVSLRDYGYTF | TGTGCCTGGAGTGTATCCCTACGCGACTATGGCTACACCTTC
once | TRBJ2-7 | NA | TRBV27 | CASSFLPSYEQYF | TGTGCCAGCAGTTTCCTACCCTCCTACGAGCAGTACTTC
NA | TRBJ1-1 | TRBD1 | TRBV27 | CASSPNRGDTEAFF | TGTGCCAGCAGTCCGAACAGGGGTGACACTGAAGCTTTCTTT
NA | TRBJ1-2 | NA | TRBV3-1/TRBV3-2 | CASSANNDRYYGYTF | TGTGCCAGCAGCGCTAACAATGACAGGTACTATGGCTACACCTTC
NA | TRBJ2-2 | NA | TRBV6-6 | CASSYGGTGELFF | TGTGCCAGCAGTTACGGCGGAACCGGGGAGCTGTTTTTT
NA | TRBJ2-5 | NA | TRBV19 | CASSADLTVGRESQYF | TGTGCCAGTAGTGCCGACCTGACAGTAGGAAGAGAAAGCCAGTACTTC
NA | TRBJ2-2 | TRBD2 | TRBV3-1/TRBV3-2 | CASRGSGDGELFF | TGTGCCAGCAGGGGTAGCGGGGATGGGGAGCTGTTTTTT
NA | TRBJ2-2 | NA | TRBV12-3/TRBV12-4 | CASSRSAGELFF | TGTGCCAGCAGTCGATCGGCCGGGGAGCTGTTTTTT
NA | TRBJ1-2 | NA | TRBV5-1 | CASSLSGLATDSQNYGYTF | TGCGCCAGCAGCTTGAGTGGGCTCGCGACAGACTCTCAGAACTATGGCTACACCTTC
NA | TRBJ1-3 | TRBD1 | TRBV7-2 | CASSLTSTGAGNTIYF | TGTGCCAGCAGCCTTACCTCGACAGGGGCTGGAAACACCATATATTTT
NA | TRBJ2-3 | NA | TRBV12-3/TRBV12-4 | CASRLAGDTQYF | TGTGCCAGCAGACTAGCCGGCGATACGCAGTATTTT
NA | TRBJ2-1 | TRBD2 | TRBV5-4 | CASSLPGGRDNEQFF | TGTGCCAGCAGCTTGCCGGGAGGGAGGGACAATGAGCAGTTCTTC
NA | TRBJ1-2 | NA | TRBV5-5 | CASSSTQQAEFGYTF | TGTGCCAGCAGCTCCACCCAACAGGCCGAGTTTGGCTACACCTTC
NA | TRBJ1-4 | NA | TRBV5-1 | CASSLGTGYDEKLFF | TGCGCCAGCAGCTTGGGTACGGGGTATGATGAAAAACTGTTTTTT